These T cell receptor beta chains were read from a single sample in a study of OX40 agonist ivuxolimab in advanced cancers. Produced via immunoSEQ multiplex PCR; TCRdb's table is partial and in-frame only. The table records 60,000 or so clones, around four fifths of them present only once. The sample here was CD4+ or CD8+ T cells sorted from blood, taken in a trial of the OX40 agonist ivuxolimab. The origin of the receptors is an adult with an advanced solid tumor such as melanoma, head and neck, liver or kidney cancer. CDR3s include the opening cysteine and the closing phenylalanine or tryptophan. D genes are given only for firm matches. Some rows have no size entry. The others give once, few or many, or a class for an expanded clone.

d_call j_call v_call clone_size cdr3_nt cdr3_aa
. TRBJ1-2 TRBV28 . TGTGCCGGTTCTCAACGGGGGGTCACGCTGAATGGCTACACCTTC CAGSQRGVTLNGYTF
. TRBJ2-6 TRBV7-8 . TGTGCCAGCAGCTTCACGGGATCTGGGGCCAACGTCCTGACTTTC CASSFTGSGANVLTF
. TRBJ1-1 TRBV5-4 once TGTGCCAGCAGCGTGGACCCGAACACTGAAGCTTTCTTT CASSVDPNTEAFF
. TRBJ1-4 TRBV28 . TGTGCAACCCCTGGGGAGGGTTCAACTAATGAAAAACTGTTTTTT CATPGEGSTNEKLFF
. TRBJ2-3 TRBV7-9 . TGTGCCGCCGGGAGTACAGCGAGCACAGATACGCAGTATTTT CAAGSTASTDTQYF
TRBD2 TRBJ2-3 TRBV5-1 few TGCGCCAGCAGCTTGGATGGGAAAGCGGGGGTAATCACAGATACGCAGTATTTT CASSLDGKAGVITDTQYF
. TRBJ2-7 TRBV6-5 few TGTGCCAGCAGAAGGAGACAGGAAAGCTCCTACGAGCAGTACTTC CASRRRQESSYEQYF
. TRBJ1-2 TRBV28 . TGTGCCAGCGATAGGCAGGGTTATGATGGCTACACCTTC CASDRQGYDGYTF
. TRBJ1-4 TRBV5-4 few TGTGCCAGCAGCTCGGGACAAAACGTTGAAAAACTGTTTTTT CASSSGQNVEKLFF
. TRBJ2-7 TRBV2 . TGTGCCAGCAGCCCCCCAGGGGTGAGCTCCTACGAGCAGTACTTC CASSPPGVSSYEQYF
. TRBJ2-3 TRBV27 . TGTGCCAGCAGGCCAGGGTTCACTCCCACAGATACGCAGTATTTT CASRPGFTPTDTQYF
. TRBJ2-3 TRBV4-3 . TGCGCCAGCAGCCAAGATGCGGGTGGGGCAGATACGCAGTATTTT CASSQDAGGADTQYF
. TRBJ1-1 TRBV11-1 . TGTGCCAGCAGCCAGTACAGGGTTGACACTGAAGCTTTCTTT CASSQYRVDTEAFF
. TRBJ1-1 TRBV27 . TGTGCCAGCAGTTTAAGAAGAGACACTGAAGCTTTCTTT CASSLRRDTEAFF
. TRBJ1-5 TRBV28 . TGTGCCAGCGGCACCCCGGGGGGGCATGAGAGCAATCAGCCCCAGCATTTT CASGTPGGHESNQPQHF
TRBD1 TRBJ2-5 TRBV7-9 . TGTGCCAGCAGCCGCGGGACAGGGGGACCCCTCGGAGAGACCCAGTACTTC CASSRGTGGPLGETQYF
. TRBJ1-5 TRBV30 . TGTGCCTGGGGGGCGTCTAGCAATCAGCCCCAGCATTTT CAWGASSNQPQHF
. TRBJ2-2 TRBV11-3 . TGTGCCAGCAGCTCCACCCTGTCAGGGGAGCTGTTTTTT CASSSTLSGELFF
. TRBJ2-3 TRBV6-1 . TGTGCCAGCAGTGAAAGGTCCAGGGGATTCACAGATACGCAGTATTTT CASSERSRGFTDTQYF
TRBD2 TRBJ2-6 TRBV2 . TGTGCCAGCAGCACCGGGGGGACGGGACCCTCTCTCGCTTTC CASSTGGTGPSLAF
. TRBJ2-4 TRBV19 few TGTGCCAGTAGTATCCGGAGATTC CASSIRRF
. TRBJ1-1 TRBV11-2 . TGTGCCAGCAGCCTACTGTTAGGACAGAACACTGAAGCTTTCTTT CASSLLLGQNTEAFF
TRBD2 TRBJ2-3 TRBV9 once TGTGCCAGCAGCGTAGGAGTTAGCGGGGACACAGATACGCAGTATTTT CASSVGVSGDTDTQYF
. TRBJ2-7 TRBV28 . TGTGCCAGCAGTGTTACCGCGGGCGAGCAGTACTTC CASSVTAGEQYF
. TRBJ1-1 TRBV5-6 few TGTGCCAGCAGAGGCAGGGAGGCTGAAGCTTTCTTT CASRGREAEAFF
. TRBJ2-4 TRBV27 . TGTGCCAGAGCCCATTTTGAGTCGGGGACCAAAAACATTCAGTACTTC CARAHFESGTKNIQYF
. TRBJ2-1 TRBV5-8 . TGTGCCAGCAGCTTGGGTGGGAGCTCCTACAATGAGCAGTTCTTC CASSLGGSSYNEQFF
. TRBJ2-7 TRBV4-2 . TGTGCCAGCAGCCGTTACAGGGATCTCTTATACGAGCAGTACTTC CASSRYRDLLYEQYF
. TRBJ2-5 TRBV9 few TGTGCCAGCAGCGTAACGTGGAGGACAAACCAGTACTTC CASSVTWRTNQYF
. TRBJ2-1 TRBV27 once TGTGCCAGCAGTTTAGCGATGAAGAGTGAGCAGTTCTTC CASSLAMKSEQFF
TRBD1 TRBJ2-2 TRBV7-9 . TGTGCCAGCAGCAAGCACCGGGACAGGGAGGGGGAGCTGTTTTTT CASSKHRDREGELFF
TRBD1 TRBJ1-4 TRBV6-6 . TGTGCCAGCAGTCGACAGGGTCAAGAAAAACTGTTTTTT CASSRQGQEKLFF
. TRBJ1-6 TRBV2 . TGTGCCAGCAGTGCTCGGGGCTATAATTCACCCCTCCACTTT CASSARGYNSPLHF
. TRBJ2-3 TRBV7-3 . TGTGCCAGCAGCTTAAAAGGCGGAGGAGGGTGGGCCACAGATACGCAGTATTTT CASSLKGGGGWATDTQYF
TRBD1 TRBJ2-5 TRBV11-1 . TGTGCCAGCAGCCCCAGCGACAGGGGCCAAGAGACCCAGTACTTC CASSPSDRGQETQYF
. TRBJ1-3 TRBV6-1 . TGTGCCAGCAGCGAATCCAGGGTGGGAAACACCATATATTTT CASSESRVGNTIYF
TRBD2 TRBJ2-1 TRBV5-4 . TGTGCCAGCGCGGGGGTTAGTGAGCAGTTCTTC CASAGVSEQFF
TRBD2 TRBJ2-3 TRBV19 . TGTGCCACGGGAGGTGGGCGGGCTCAGGCAGATACGCAGTATTTT CATGGGRAQADTQYF
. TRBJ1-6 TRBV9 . TGTGCCAGCAGCAAAGGGACGAGAGGGTCACCCCTCCACTTT CASSKGTRGSPLHF
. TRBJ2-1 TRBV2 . TGTGCCAGCCGTGACAGTGGCTCCTACAATGAGCAGTTCTTC CASRDSGSYNEQFF
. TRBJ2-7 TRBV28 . TGTGCCAGCAGTTTATATTCCTACGAGCAGTACTTC CASSLYSYEQYF
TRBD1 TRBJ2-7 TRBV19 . TGTGCCAGTAGTCCCACCGGGGACAGGGGGCGGGAGCAGTACTTC CASSPTGDRGREQYF
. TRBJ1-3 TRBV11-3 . TGTGCCAGCAGCTTGAGGTTTACTGGAAACACCATATATTTT CASSLRFTGNTIYF
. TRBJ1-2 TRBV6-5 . TGTGCCAGCAGTTCCCGCCCAGAAAATGGCTACACCTTC CASSSRPENGYTF
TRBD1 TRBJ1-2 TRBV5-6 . TGTGCCAGCAGCCCCGATCGACAGGGTTGGCTGGGCTACACCTTC CASSPDRQGWLGYTF
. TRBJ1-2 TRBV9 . TGTGCCAGCAGCCCGACGGACAGTACGGGTGGCTACACCTTC CASSPTDSTGGYTF
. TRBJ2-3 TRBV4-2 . TGTGCCAGCAGCCAAGGTCGGGAGAGCACAGATACGCAGTATTTT CASSQGRESTDTQYF
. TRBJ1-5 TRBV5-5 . TGTGCCAGCAGCTCCCACGAGGGGCCATTTTCTCCCCAGCATTTT CASSSHEGPFSPQHF
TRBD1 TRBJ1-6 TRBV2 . TGTGCCGCGTGGGGGGGACAGGGAGAATCACCCCTCCACTTT CAAWGGQGESPLHF
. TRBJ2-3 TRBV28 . TGTGCCAGCAGTCTAGGGCATACCACAGATACGCAGTATTTT CASSLGHTTDTQYF